Each of the 5 T cell receptor beta chains below was sequenced from the same sample in a study of CD8 T cells in Susac syndrome. An amount of RNA that ranged from roughly 0.5 to 1 ug was reverse transcribed with random hexamers. TCRdb reprocessed the immunoSEQ multiplex PCR reads with MiXCR, giving one entry per CDR3 protein. Altogether some 200,000 distinct CDR3 sequences are present, 95% being singletons, with the ten largest covering around 0.099%. Sequenced sample: CD4+ T cells from PBMCs. Receptors originate from a human donor with multiple sclerosis.

The rearrangement uses TRBV20-1 and TRBJ1-2; D unresolved. With 4 bases removed from V and 6 bases from J, the gap between germline ends came to 9 bases. This CDR3 comprises 11 residues. Germline assignment: CDR1 DFQATT and CDR2 SNEGSKA (reference sequence). The chain's CDR3 is CSATPPDGYTF. The CDR3, as DNA: TGCAGTGCTACTCCCCCCGATGGCTACACCTTC.

The J gene is TRBJ1-4, the V gene TRBV12-3 or TRBV12-4; D remains ambiguous. This CDR3 is built from 14 residues. Trimming stripped 6 bases from V and 0 bases from J, with 8 bases between. The CDR3 sequence: CASSSLTTNEKLFF. Here the CDR3 DNA reads TGTGCCAGCAGCTCCTTAACAACTAATGAAAAACTGTTTTTT.

The CDR3: CASKGTSGSIEQFF. CDR3 nucleotides: TGTGCCAGCAAAGGGACTAGCGGGAGCATCGAGCAGTTCTTC. This chain links TRBV2 with TRBJ2-1, with 14 bases aligning to TRBD2. Germline V lookup: CDR1 SNHLY, CDR2 FYNNEI. Trimming cost V 7 bases and J 10 bases; bases outside gene matches: 6. CDR3 size: 14 residues.

Here the CDR3 reads CASRATSRADTQYF. The CDR3 DNA follows: TGTGCCAGCAGAGCGACTAGCCGGGCAGATACGCAGTATTTT. This chain links TRBV27 with TRBJ2-3; 7 bases align to TRBD2. Per the germline V gene, CDR1 is MNHEY and CDR2 is SMNVEV (reference sequence). CDR3 length: 14 amino acids. Losses at the gene ends were 6 bases for V and 4 bases for J; bases not matched to a gene: 7.

This sequence joins TRBV5-1 and TRBJ2-7; 7 bases align to TRBD1. The CDR3 totals 15 residues. Germline V gene lookup returns CDR1 SGHRS and CDR2 YFSETQ. J lost 7 bases, V lost 3 bases, and 13 bases had no gene match. DNA of the CDR3: TGCGCCAGCAGCTCAGGACAGGTCTATCTGGGGGAGCAGTACTTC. Its protein is CASSSGQVYLGEQYF. The full variable domain, completed using reference TRBV5-1 and TRBJ2-7, is KAGVTQTPRYLIKTRGQQVTLSCSPISGHRSVSWYQQTPGQGLQFLFEYFSETQRNKGNFPGRFSGRQFSNSRSEMNVSTLELGDSALYLCASSSGQVYLGEQYFGPGTRLTVT.